The 26 T cell receptor beta chains reported below all come from one sample, sequenced in a study of blood T cell repertoires in COVID-19. Using immunoSEQ multiplex PCR, the repertoire was profiled, and TCRdb retains in-frame clones only, with some absent. The sample contains 180,000 or so clones, around 81% of which appear only once. The sequencing sample was made of PBMCs or T cells enriched from blood (not recorded which). These receptors all stem from a man aged 35-49 years who had recovered from COVID-19.

The chain combines TRBV7-9 with TRBJ2-2; tentative D call: TRBD2 (5 bases). The CDR3 runs to 15 residues. Germline-derived CDR1 and CDR2 are SEHNR and FQNEAQ (reference sequence). Trimming took 5 bases from V and 3 from J, leaving 13 bases between them. The CDR3 DNA follows: TGTGCCAGCAGCCTACTCGGACTGTACACCGGGGAGCTGTTTTTT. Residues: CASSLLGLYTGELFF.

CDR3 loop: CASSPPGAVGWNGYTF. The CDR3 DNA is TGTGCCAGCAGCCCGCCTGGGGCAGTCGGATGGAATGGCTACACCTTC. This chain joins TRBV7-9 and TRBJ1-2; D is possibly TRBD1 (5 bases). Germline CDR1 reads SEHNR; CDR2 reads FQNEAQ (reference sequence). Trimming cost V 5 bases and J 6 bases, with 22 bases left between them. The CDR3 contains 16 residues.

This clone was found many times. The gene calls are TRBV2 and TRBJ2-3; the match to TRBD2 covers 8 bases. The germline CDR1 and CDR2 sequences are SNHLY and FYNNEI. This CDR3 is 14 amino acids long. The J segment lost 0 bases and the V segment lost 9 bases, leaving 5 bases of the junction unmatched. The chain's CDR3 is CASIAGYSTDTQYF. CDR3 nucleotides: TGTGCCAGTATAGCGGGGTACAGCACAGATACGCAGTATTTT.

The chain carries TRBV7-9 and TRBJ1-1, with 9 bases matching TRBD1. J gave up 5 bases and V 5 bases, and 3 bases lay outside the gene matches. Per germline, CDR1 SEHNR and CDR2 FQNEAQ (reference sequence). The CDR3 length is 13 residues. The CDR3 sequence is CASSGTGRTEAFF. The CDR3 bases are TGTGCCAGCAGCGGGACAGGGCGAACTGAAGCTTTCTTT.

This chain connects TRBV19 to TRBJ1-5; 9 bases agree with TRBD1. After removal of 4 bases from V and 4 bases from J, the junction contained 5 bases not matched to a gene. This CDR3 has 15 residues. Per the germline V gene, CDR1 is LNHDA and CDR2 is SQIVND (reference sequence). The CDR3 sequence is CASSTKGTGNQPQHF. CDR3 DNA sequence: TGTGCCAGTAGTACCAAAGGGACAGGGAATCAGCCCCAGCATTTT.

The CDR3 region is CASSPGTFPYEQYF. CDR3 coding DNA: TGTGCCAGCAGCCCCGGGACTTTCCCCTACGAGCAGTACTTC. The chain couples TRBV14 to TRBJ2-7; TRBD2 might be the D (6 bases). The V gene lost 4 bases and the J gene lost 2 bases, with 12 bases spanning the gap. Germline V gene lookup returns CDR1 SGHDN and CDR2 FVKESK. The length of the CDR3 is 14 residues.

The chain combines TRBV21-1 with TRBJ2-1; the tabulated D call, TRBD1, remains unverified against the DNA. TRBV21-1 is assigned pseudogene status. This CDR3 region has 17 residues. The DNA for the CDR3 is TGTGCCAGCAGCAAATCCATAGGTGGACAGGGCTACAATGAGCAGTTCTTC. Translation gives CASSKSIGGQGYNEQFF.

The V call is TRBV7-9, the J call TRBJ1-2, with 8 bases that match TRBD1. The CDR3 spans 15 residues. V lost 4 bases, J lost 8 bases, and 12 bases stayed unmatched. The germline CDR1 and CDR2 sequences are SEHNR and FQNEAQ (reference sequence). CDR3 amino acids: CASSSVSGGVLGYTF. CDR3 nucleotide sequence: TGTGCCAGCAGCTCCGTCTCAGGGGGCGTCTTGGGCTACACCTTC.

The genes are TRBV5-3 and TRBJ2-7; D may be TRBD1 (6 bases). TRBV5-3 is sorted into the ORF group, with uncertain function. Deletions cut 5 bases from V and 2 bases from J, with 26 bases between. This CDR3 is 18 amino acids long. CDR3 amino acids: CARSTLSRTDYQTYEQYF. For the CDR3, the DNA is TGTGCCAGAAGTACCCTTTCGAGGACAGACTATCAAACCTACGAGCAGTACTTC.

This rearrangement joins TRBV24-1 to TRBJ1-4; 8 bases are a match to TRBD1. The V gene end was trimmed by 3 bases and the J gene end by 7 bases; junction bases not matched to a gene: 9. From germline, CDR1 is KGHDR and CDR2 SFDVKD. The CDR3 totals 16 residues. DNA of the CDR3: TGTGCCACCAGTGATGGGCGGGCAGGGGGCGTTGAAAAACTGTTTTTT. This sequence encodes CATSDGRAGGVEKLFF.

The chain employs TRBV15 and TRBJ1-1, with 8 nucleotides matching TRBD1. CDR3 size: 16 residues. Trimming took 4 bases from V and 3 from J; bases not matched to a gene: 10. Germline V gene data show CDR1 as LNHNV and CDR2 as YYDKDF (reference sequence). The CDR3 reads CATSINRGSHDTEAFF. Written as DNA, the CDR3 is TGTGCCACCAGCATTAACAGGGGGAGTCACGACACTGAAGCTTTCTTT.

The CDR3 here is CASSQGSVSGSEQFF. The CDR3, as DNA: TGCGCCAGCAGCCAAGGTTCAGTTTCGGGTTCTGAGCAGTTCTTC. The genes are TRBV4-1 and TRBJ2-1; D unresolved. Trimming removed 1 base at V and 9 bases at J, with 16 bases between. The germline V gene encodes CDR1 MGHRA and CDR2 YSYEKL. CDR3 length equals 15 residues.

CDR3 loop: CASSYTGNEQYF. DNA for the CDR3: TGTGCCAGCAGCTATACAGGTAACGAGCAGTACTTC. The chain couples TRBV7-2 to TRBJ2-7; possible D gene TRBD1, 5 bases. The germline V gene encodes CDR1 SGHTA and CDR2 FQGNSA. The length of the CDR3 is 12 residues. Trimming shortened V by 4 bases and J by 5 bases, and 9 bases separated the two germline ends.

The chain links TRBV18 to TRBJ2-7; 8 bases map to TRBD1. J lost 6 bases, V lost 0 bases, and 7 bases had no gene match. In germline, CDR1 is KGHSH, CDR2 LQKENI. This CDR3 region has 15 residues. CDR3 protein: CASSPPQGARGEQYF. The CDR3 DNA sequence: TGTGCCAGCTCACCACCGCAGGGGGCGCGGGGCGAGCAGTACTTC.

The rearrangement joins TRBV18 to TRBJ2-3; D might be TRBD1 (5 bases). This CDR3 has 13 residues. Trimming took 0 bases from V and 4 from J, leaving 5 bases between them. CDR1 and CDR2 from the germline V gene are KGHSH and LQKENI. CDR3 loop: CASSPPTADTQYF. The CDR3 DNA follows: TGTGCCAGCTCACCACCGACAGCAGATACGCAGTATTTT.

The V gene is TRBV6-5, the J gene TRBJ1-2; 8 bases are shared with TRBD1. CDR1 MNHEY and CDR2 SVGAGI come from the germline V gene. The CDR3 runs to 11 residues. V gave up 5 bases and J gave up 11 bases; unmatched junction bases: 4. This CDR3 reads CASSTGGAYTF. Written as DNA, the CDR3 is TGTGCCAGCAGTACAGGGGGGGCGTACACCTTC.

This sequence joins TRBV7-9 and TRBJ2-1; the D gene is possibly TRBD1 (6 bases). Per the germline V gene, CDR1 is SEHNR and CDR2 is FQNEAQ (reference sequence). The CDR3 sequence is 15 residues long. CDR3 bases: TGTGGGGTAAAGACAGGCCAGAGCTCCTACAATGAGCAGTTCTTC. Residues: CGVKTGQSSYNEQFF.

The chain is built from TRBV2 and TRBJ1-6; perhaps TRBD1 as D (6 bases). Trimming pared 2 bases from V and 6 bases from J, leaving 11 bases between. Germline V gene data show CDR1 as SNHLY and CDR2 as FYNNEI. This CDR3 comprises 15 residues. Written as DNA, the CDR3 is TGTGCCAGCAGTGAACGACAGGCGACTAATTCACCCCTCCACTTT. Protein sequence: CASSERQATNSPLHF.

The V and J genes are TRBV27 and TRBJ1-1; D gene ambiguous. The V end lost 4 bases, the J end lost 1 base, and 7 bases lay between the germline ends. The CDR3 spans 13 residues. The germline V gene has CDR1 MNHEY and CDR2 SMNVEV (reference sequence). In DNA form, the CDR3 reads TGTGCCAGCAGTTGGACTCGGAACACTGAAGCTTTCTTT. This gives the protein CASSWTRNTEAFF.

This clone came up once. This chain joins TRBV28 and TRBJ1-3; 7 nucleotides align to TRBD1. The CDR3 is made up of 15 amino acids. Germline-derived CDR1 and CDR2 are MDHEN and SYDVKM. V shed 5 bases, J shed 0 bases, and the junction held 4 bases outside the gene matches. CDR3 in amino acids: CASSMGQISGNTIYF. CDR3 bases: TGTGCCAGCAGTATGGGACAGATCTCTGGAAACACCATATATTTT.

The genes are TRBV3-1 (or the pseudogene TRBV3-2) and TRBJ1-1; D uncertain. Trimming cost V 5 bases and J 10 bases, with 14 bases left between them. This CDR3 is built from 12 residues. Germline loops: CDR1 LGHDT, CDR2 YNNKEL (reference sequence). Written as DNA, the CDR3 is TGTGCCAGCAGCTCTAGTAGGAACGTAGCTTTCTTT. Residues: CASSSSRNVAFF.

The chain carries TRBV25-1 and TRBJ1-2; 7 positions match TRBD1. J was trimmed by 4 bases and V by 2 bases; bases with no gene match: 7. This CDR3 is built from 15 residues. Germline V gene data show CDR1 as MGHDK and CDR2 as SYGVNS. This CDR3 reads CASSEPGQLAYGYTF. The CDR3 DNA follows: TGTGCCAGCAGTGAACCGGGACAGCTAGCCTATGGCTACACCTTC.

The chain joins TRBV7-9 to TRBJ1-1, with no clear D. Germline V gene lookup returns CDR1 SEHNR and CDR2 FQNEAQ (reference sequence). Trimming removed 2 bases at V and 8 bases at J, with 9 bases between. CDR3 length equals 12 residues. CDR3 region: CASSLSRGEAFF. The CDR3 DNA sequence: TGTGCCAGCAGCTTATCTCGAGGGGAAGCTTTCTTT.

The V call is TRBV6-1, the J call TRBJ2-7; a weak D match, TRBD2 (5 bases). Per the germline V gene, CDR1 is MNHNS and CDR2 is SASEGT. This CDR3 contains 15 residues. Trimming took 1 base from V and 0 from J, leaving 10 bases between them. CDR3 region: CASSEEEASSYEQYF. CDR3 DNA sequence: TGTGCCAGCAGTGAAGAGGAGGCCAGCTCCTACGAGCAGTACTTC.

The table lists this clone with a few counts. V and J are TRBV2 and TRBJ1-5; the match to TRBD1 covers 7 bases. This CDR3 spans 14 amino acids. Germline values: CDR1 SNHLY, CDR2 FYNNEI. With 7 bases clipped from V and 4 bases from J, the junction kept 7 bases outside the gene matches. The CDR3 nucleotides read TGTGCCAGCAAGGAGGGGGCGGGAAATCAGCCCCAGCATTTT. Translation gives CASKEGAGNQPQHF.

This chain connects TRBV2 to TRBJ2-3, with TRBD2 identical over 11 bases. The CDR3 has 16 residues. J gave up 4 bases and V 3 bases, and 6 bases lay outside the gene matches. Germline CDR1 SNHLY, CDR2 FYNNEI. This chain's CDR3 is CASSDWTSGRADTQYF. The CDR3 region has the DNA TGTGCCAGCAGTGACTGGACTAGCGGGCGGGCAGATACGCAGTATTTT.